This T cell receptor (beta chain) was sequenced during a study of control samples from healthy donors and cancer patients. Sequencing was performed with immunoSEQ multiplex PCR; in TCRdb, only in-frame clones are kept and a portion is missing. The sample carries about 80,000 clones, approximately 91% recorded once. This clone has just one count. With 4 bases removed from V and 4 bases from J, the gap between germline ends came to 10 bases. The CDR3 has 14 residues. From germline, CDR1 is MGHDK and CDR2 SYGVNS. The sample comprised blood. The TCR originated in a woman aged 60-75 years in good health. The chain combines TRBV25-1 with TRBJ1-4, with D possibly matching TRBD1 (6 bases). In nucleotides, the CDR3 is TGTGCCAGCAGTGTCTCCAGGGGTAATGAAAAACTGTTTTTT. This codes for CASSVSRGNEKLFF.